This is a list of T cell receptor beta chains from one sample in a study of identical twins. TCRdb passed the 5' RACE reads through MiXCR, listing each CDR3 protein once. The sample carries about 490,000 distinct CDR3 sequences, 13% to 15% recorded once. This same sample was also part of a study on yellow fever vaccine responses in identical twins.

Material: CD4+ T cells sorted from blood. The origin of the receptors is a woman aged 18-30 years in good health. Both conserved end residues are part of each CDR3. Each record gives: V gene, D gene, clone size, CDR3 length, J gene, CDR3 protein, CDR3 DNA. A D gene is named only where the DNA matches it firmly. Part of the rows lack a size; the others show once, few, many or a class for expanded clones.

TRBV5-1,NA,NA,15,TRBJ2-4,CASRGGGSWKNIQYF,TGCGCCAGCAGAGGGGGGGGCTCATGGAAAAACATTCAGTACTTC
TRBV20-1,TRBD2,NA,15,TRBJ2-7,CSATITSGFSYEQYF,TGCAGTGCTACAATCACTAGCGGGTTCTCCTACGAGCAGTACTTC
TRBV20-1,NA,NA,14,TRBJ2-5,CSARGGDSGETQYF,TGCAGTGCTAGAGGGGGGGACAGTGGAGAGACCCAGTACTTC
TRBV5-1,TRBD2,NA,16,TRBJ2-7,CASSLGGTSYRSEQYF,TGCGCCAGCAGCTTGGGGGGGACTAGCTATCGAAGCGAGCAGTACTTC
TRBV29-1,NA,few,13,TRBJ2-3,CSVFRSATDTQYF,TGCAGCGTTTTCCGATCAGCTACAGATACGCAGTATTTT
TRBV24-1,NA,NA,16,TRBJ2-5,CATSGSNRDTKETQYF,TGTGCCACCAGTGGCTCGAACCGGGACACCAAAGAGACCCAGTACTTC
TRBV7-6,TRBD2,NA,14,TRBJ2-5,CASSSLATQETQYF,TGTGCCAGCAGCTCACTAGCGACCCAAGAGACCCAGTACTTC
TRBV5-1,TRBD1,few,16,TRBJ2-2,CASTAFSGQGTGELFF,TGCGCCAGCACAGCTTTCTCGGGACAGGGAACCGGGGAGCTGTTTTTT
TRBV29-1,NA,NA,12,TRBJ1-2,CSVESSSYGYTF,TGCAGCGTTGAATCTTCCTCCTATGGCTACACCTTC
TRBV6-1,TRBD2,NA,18,TRBJ2-2,CASSVLGLAGGLTGELFF,TGTGCCAGCAGTGTCCTTGGACTAGCGGGAGGGCTGACCGGGGAGCTGTTTTTT
TRBV7-9,NA,NA,16,TRBJ2-2,CAGSRTYSGITGELFF,TGTGCCGGCAGCCGTACCTATTCAGGGATCACCGGGGAGCTGTTTTTT
TRBV20-1,TRBD2,few,15,TRBJ2-1,CSARRTSGGYNEQFF,TGCAGTGCTAGAAGAACTAGCGGGGGATACAATGAGCAGTTCTTC
TRBV3-1,NA,few,15,TRBJ1-6,CASSQDGTSGSPLHF,TGTGCCAGCAGCCAAGATGGGACTTCAGGGTCACCCCTCCACTTT
TRBV7-7,NA,few,13,TRBJ2-3,CASSFNLADTQYF,TGTGCCAGCAGCTTTAATCTCGCAGATACGCAGTATTTT
TRBV25-1,TRBD1,NA,16,TRBJ1-6,CASSDPRTGTNSPLHF,TGTGCCAGCAGTGATCCCCGGACAGGGACAAATTCACCCCTCCACTTT
TRBV12-3/TRBV12-4,NA,NA,15,TRBJ1-1,CASSLRLVSDTEAFF,TGTGCCAGCAGCCTAAGGCTCGTGTCTGACACTGAAGCTTTCTTT
TRBV29-1,NA,NA,12,TRBJ1-2,CSVEDRGSGYTF,TGCAGCGTTGAAGATCGGGGAAGTGGCTACACCTTC
TRBV7-9,NA,NA,16,TRBJ2-2,CASSPLVGASTGELFF,TGTGCCAGCAGCCCACTCGTTGGGGCTTCCACCGGGGAGCTGTTTTTT
TRBV4-1,NA,many,15,TRBJ1-6,CASSQVWKDNSPLHF,TGCGCCAGCAGCCAAGTTTGGAAAGATAATTCACCCCTCCACTTT
TRBV4-1,NA,few,15,TRBJ2-7,CASSGIGVPSYEQYF,TGCGCCAGCAGTGGGATAGGGGTTCCCTCCTACGAGCAGTACTTC
TRBV11-2,TRBD1,many,15,TRBJ2-2,CASSARTGDTGELFF,TGTGCCAGCAGCGCCCGGACAGGGGACACCGGGGAGCTGTTTTTT
TRBV29-1,NA,NA,13,TRBJ1-4,CSAQRGTNEKLFF,TGCAGCGCACAAAGAGGAACTAATGAAAAACTGTTTTTT
TRBV12-3/TRBV12-4,TRBD2,NA,15,TRBJ2-3,CASSPASGSWNTQYF,TGTGCCAGCAGCCCTGCTAGCGGGAGTTGGAATACGCAGTATTTT
TRBV20-1,NA,few,12,TRBJ1-2,CSALRGSVGYTF,TGCAGTGCCCTGAGGGGCTCCGTGGGCTACACCTTC
TRBV6-2/TRBV6-3,TRBD2,NA,20,TRBJ2-3,CASTFGLGTSGIFSTDTQYF,TGTGCCAGCACCTTCGGGTTAGGGACTAGCGGGATCTTTAGCACAGATACGCAGTATTTT
TRBV10-3,TRBD1,few,15,TRBJ1-1,CAIGDRGPGNTEAFF,TGTGCCATCGGGGACAGGGGGCCAGGGAACACTGAAGCTTTCTTT
TRBV24-1,NA,NA,15,TRBJ2-1,CATHAGGAAYNEQFF,TGTGCCACCCACGCAGGAGGGGCGGCCTACAATGAGCAGTTCTTC
TRBV12-3/TRBV12-4,NA,few,12,TRBJ2-1,CAAGSRAGEQFF,TGTGCCGCGGGTTCTAGGGCGGGGGAGCAGTTCTTC
TRBV20-1,TRBD2,NA,17,TRBJ2-1,CSAREGTSGRALNEQFF,TGCAGTGCTAGAGAGGGGACTAGCGGGAGGGCCCTCAATGAGCAGTTCTTC
TRBV19,TRBD2,NA,15,TRBJ2-1,CASTLGTSGNNEQFF,TGTGCCAGTACCCTCGGGACTAGCGGAAACAATGAGCAGTTCTTC
TRBV25-1,TRBD1,few,17,TRBJ2-3,CASSDRMTGVGADTQYF,TGTGCCAGCAGTGATCGGATGACAGGGGTAGGTGCAGATACGCAGTATTTT